The clone carrying this TCR beta chain occurred once. Under the authors' procedure: Estimation of nucleated cell counts was performed using reference gene primer amplification. Only in-frame clones appear in the TCRdb table, and some are missing; sequencing was by immunoSEQ multiplex PCR. D and trimming come from the DNA, and the V and J calls and clone size come from that table. The data contain 200,000 to 250,000 clones, roughly 84% of them singletons. The data were taken from a study of blood T cell repertoires in COVID-19. Study background: Spain, Italy and the United States supplied samples that represented acute and convalescent COVID-19. The analysed material was cDNA or gDNA that came from T cells, B-cell-depleted T cells, or PBMCs.

Germline CDR1 is LNHNV and CDR2 is YYDKDF (reference sequence). The CDR3 consists of 13 residues. V lost 5 bases to trimming and J lost 5 bases; unmatched junction nucleotides: 4. The specimen was peripheral blood. The V call is TRBV15, the J call TRBJ1-2; 8 bases align to TRBD1. The sequence derives from a woman aged 80 or over with active or convalescent COVID-19. CDR3: CATSAGQGYGYTF. The CDR3 DNA reads TGTGCCACCAGCGCCGGACAGGGATATGGCTACACCTTC.